These 7 T cell receptor beta chains originate from one sample sequenced in a study of T cell responses to AZD1222 COVID-19 vaccine. Generated by immunoSEQ multiplex PCR, the TCRdb table keeps only in-frame clones and is missing some. The repertoire holds around 130,000 clones, 85% to 90% seen once, with approximately 3% in the top ten. This material consisted of peripheral blood, taken 28 days after the second AZD1222 dose. All receptors derive from an adult who received the AZD1222 COVID-19 vaccine.

This chain uses TRBV6-6 with TRBJ1-5; TRBD1 matches 8 bases. Trimming at V came to 6 bases and at J to 5 bases, leaving 6 bases not matched to a gene. Germline CDR1 MNHNY, CDR2 SVGAGI (reference sequence). The length of the CDR3 is 14 residues. The chain's CDR3 is CASRDRERDQPQHF. DNA for the CDR3: TGTGCCAGCAGGGACAGGGAAAGGGATCAGCCCCAGCATTTT.

This clone is a singleton in its sample. V gene TRBV6-5 combines with J gene TRBJ1-2; D not resolved. This CDR3 has 14 residues. V dropped 0 bases and J dropped 0 bases, with 5 bases sitting between them. Looked up from germline, CDR1 is MNHEY and CDR2 is SVGAGI. The CDR3 reads CASSYSEANYGYTF. CDR3 nucleotides: TGTGCCAGCAGTTACTCCGAAGCTAACTATGGCTACACCTTC.

This chain joins TRBV12-3 or TRBV12-4 and TRBJ1-1; TRBD1 is a possible D gene (6 bases). The CDR3 sequence is 13 residues long. The V gene lost 5 bases and the J gene lost 1 base, with 8 bases spanning the gap. CDR3 amino acids: CASSQDRNTEAFF. For the CDR3, the DNA is TGTGCCAGCAGTCAGGACAGGAACACTGAAGCTTTCTTT.

This clone was detected only once. J is TRBJ2-7 and V is TRBV5-4; D possibly matches TRBD1 or TRBD2 (6 bases each). CDR3 length equals 18 residues. Germline V CDR1 and CDR2: SGHNT, YYREEE (reference sequence). Trimming left V 4 bases short and J 6 bases short, with 29 bases between. The CDR3 loop reads CASSGGGSRVAILAEQYF. The DNA of the CDR3 is TGTGCCAGCAGCGGAGGGGGGTCGAGGGTAGCCATCCTGGCCGAGCAGTACTTC.

The genes are TRBV21-1 and TRBJ1-5; TRBD1 was called by the table and not checked on the DNA. TRBV21-1 is recorded as a pseudogene. The CDR3 runs to 14 residues. The CDR3 sequence: CASSKGTGDQPQHF. The CDR3 DNA follows: TGTGCCAGCAGCAAGGGGACAGGGGATCAGCCCCAGCATTTT.

The CDR3 sequence is CASSQGAIPDSTQYF. CDR3 bases: TGTGCCAGCAGCCAAGGGGCCATACCAGACAGCACGCAGTATTTT. This chain joins TRBV7-3 and TRBJ2-3; tentative D call: TRBD1 (5 bases). The CDR3 loop spans 15 amino acids. The germline V gene has CDR1 SGHTA and CDR2 FQGTGA. Trimming shortened V by 5 bases and J by 9 bases, and 21 bases separated the two germline ends.

This clone was seen once. This chain connects TRBV28 to TRBJ1-6, with D uncertain. The CDR3 is made up of 12 amino acids. V lost 3 bases and J 6 bases, leaving 3 bases between the germline ends. Germline loops: CDR1 MDHEN, CDR2 SYDVKM. The CDR3 here is CASSFLNSPLHF. The CDR3 coding sequence is TGTGCCAGCAGTTTCCTTAATTCACCCCTCCACTTT.